What follows is one T cell receptor beta chain and its context. Antigen: not known. The data are from a study of T cell repertoires in cytomegalovirus infection. At the level of the study: CMV infection plus the matching HLA type was flagged by public TCR beta signatures. The study, taken as a whole, reports: The ex vivo response was dominated by HLA-C-restricted CMV-specific TCR beta clonotypes. Summed frequency of shared TCR beta families picked out CMV carriers who also had the relevant HLA.

In TCRdb, the reads were re-called with MiXCR into one record per CDR3 protein. The sample has 370,000 or so distinct CDR3 sequences, roughly 36% seen once. The germline V gene has CDR1 LNHDA and CDR2 SQIVND (reference sequence). Trimming left V 7 bases short and J 8 bases short, with 21 bases between. The length of the CDR3 is 16 residues. This receptor was taken from a human donor in good health (CMV status not recorded). Some clones in this sample may be carry-over from other donors' samples. The rearrangement joins TRBV19 to TRBJ1-6; D possibly corresponds to TRBD1 (5 bases). The sample in question was cultured PBMCs, obtained from culture after CMV antigen stimulation. The CDR3 nucleotides read TGTGCCAGTACAACCTTGCCGGGCCAAGGGGATTCACCCCTCCACTTT. It yields the protein CASTTLPGQGDSPLHF.